What follows are 27 T cell receptor beta chains derived from one specimen sequenced in a study of blood T cells in healthy people across ages (dated by TCRdb to between 2015 and 2017). The library relied on 5' RACE. The instrument was an Illumina HiSeq 2500. The second PCR ran for about 6 to 12 cycles and used a J-beta primer mix along with a sample-barcoded 5' primer. TCRdb reanalyzed the raw reads on its own, using fastp at Q25 for trimming and MiXCR for clone calling, and kept in-frame beta chains. Identical CDR3 proteins give one entry, which carries the most common genes and DNA. The sample table records about 1,800,000 distinct CDR3 sequences; approximately 28% of these occur just once. The ten biggest clones cover 7.7% of the sample. Material for sequencing was blood. These receptors came from a woman in her 30s in good health.

This clonotype appeared many times. The chain has TRBV29-1 and TRBJ2-7, with no clear D. The CDR3 has 11 amino acids. CDR1 and CDR2 (germline): SQVTM, ANQGSEA. Trimming cost V 4 bases and J 5 bases, with 9 bases left between them. CDR3 residues: CSVATVDEQYF. As DNA, the CDR3 is TGCAGCGTTGCCACAGTGGACGAGCAGTACTTC.

The rearrangement joins TRBV9 to TRBJ2-3; 9 nucleotides match TRBD2. Unmatched junction bases numbered 7, after V lost 1 base and J lost 4 bases. The CDR3 spans 16 residues. Per germline, CDR1 SGDLS and CDR2 YYNGEE. The DNA of the CDR3 is TGTGCCAGCAGCGTATCGGCGGGGGGGATCGCAGATACGCAGTATTTT. As protein: CASSVSAGGIADTQYF.

As for this clonotype: A much larger clone is a single base away; this may be a read error. The rearrangement links TRBV6-2 or TRBV6-3 to TRBJ2-4; D might be TRBD1 or TRBD2, each matching 5 bases. CDR3 length: 15 residues. Trimming cost V 6 bases and J 5 bases, with 17 bases left between them. Looked up from germline, CDR1 is MNHEY and CDR2 is SVGEGT. CDR3 nucleotides: TGTGCCAGCAGCCGGGACGTTCAACCCGAAAACATTCAGTACTTC. It is translated as CASSRDVQPENIQYF.

The table lists this clonotype with a few counts. The chain joins TRBV7-2 to TRBJ2-1; 9 nucleotides align to TRBD1. The CDR3 consists of 17 residues. V lost 3 bases, J lost 10 bases, and 16 bases stayed unmatched. Germline CDR1 and CDR2: SGHTA and FQGNSA. The CDR3 sequence: CASSLRRSQQGASEQFF. The CDR3 region has the DNA TGTGCCAGCAGCTTGCGAAGGTCTCAACAGGGGGCGAGCGAGCAGTTCTTC.

This clonotype came up a few times. The chain links TRBV6-2 or TRBV6-3 to TRBJ1-2, with D maybe TRBD1 (6 bases). CDR3 size: 14 residues. V was shortened by 8 bases and J by 4 bases, with 17 bases between the two germline ends. The V gene's germline CDR1 is MNHEY and CDR2 SVGEGT. Here the CDR3 DNA reads TGTGCCAGCCGGGACACCCGTCCCCCCTATGGCTACACCTTC. Protein: CASRDTRPPYGYTF.

This clonotype was counted only a few times. In DNA, the CDR3 is TGTGCCACCAGCCGAGGGGACAGGGTCACAGATACGCAGTATTTT. This encodes CATSRGDRVTDTQYF. The rearrangement links TRBV15 to TRBJ2-3, with 9 bases aligning to TRBD1. The CDR3 spans 15 residues. Germline V gene sequence: CDR1 LNHNV, CDR2 YYDKDF (reference sequence). The V gene end was trimmed by 5 bases and the J gene end by 2 bases; junction bases not matched to a gene: 5.

As to this clonotype: A much larger clone is a single base away; this may be a read error. The chain is built from TRBV18 and TRBJ2-1; 12 bases align to TRBD2. Unmatched junction bases numbered 7, after V lost 9 bases and J lost 7 bases. This CDR3 is built from 14 residues. Germline V gene sequence: CDR1 KGHSH, CDR2 LQKENI. In DNA, the CDR3 is TGTGCCAGTGTCGGGACTAGCGGGCGGAATGAGCAGTTCTTC. Encoded protein: CASVGTSGRNEQFF.

The chain recombines TRBV18 with TRBJ2-3; D unclear. The CDR3 extends over 14 amino acids. Germline assignment: CDR1 KGHSH and CDR2 LQKENI. Trimming shortened V by 2 bases and J by 6 bases, and 12 bases separated the two germline ends. As DNA, the CDR3 is TGTGCCAGCTCACCAGTACTCGGCCGGGATACGCAGTATTTT. Its protein product is CASSPVLGRDTQYF. Full variable domain (rest looked up from reference TRBV18 and TRBJ2-3): NAGVMQNPRHLVRRRGQEARLRCSPMKGHSHVYWYRQLPEEGLKFMVYLQKENIIDESGMPKERFSAEFPKEGPSILRIQQVVRGDSAAYFCASSPVLGRDTQYFGPGTRLTVL.

The table lists this clonotype with many counts. The chain uses TRBV6-6 and TRBJ2-7, with TRBD2 as a possible D gene (6 bases). V was pared by 2 bases and J by 3 bases, with 11 bases between. Germline-derived CDR1 and CDR2 are MNHNY and SVGAGI (reference sequence). The CDR3 is 14 residues long. The CDR3, as DNA: TGTGCCAGCAGTTACGGGGGGAGAAGCTACGAGCAGTACTTC. Translating it yields CASSYGGRSYEQYF.

A remark on this clonotype: This could be a read error, since a much larger clone is one nucleotide away. J is TRBJ2-3 and V is TRBV24-1, with D perhaps given as TRBD1 or TRBD2 (5 bases each). CDR3 length equals 14 residues. The V and J ends lost 1 base and 8 bases respectively, with 12 bases between them. Germline values: CDR1 KGHDR, CDR2 SFDVKD. Written as DNA, the CDR3 is TGTGCCACCAGTGATTTCGCCGGGGCAGGTACGCAGTATTTT. Residues: CATSDFAGAGTQYF.

This clonotype was recorded at least ten times. The V and J genes are TRBV12-5 and TRBJ2-7; no clear D. With 1 base removed from V and 4 bases from J, the gap between germline ends came to 8 bases. The V gene's germline CDR1 is LGHNT and CDR2 FRNRAP. The CDR3 totals 13 residues. DNA for the CDR3: TGTGCTAGTGGTTTGGCCCTAAATTACGAGCAGTACTTC. This gives the protein CASGLALNYEQYF.

This clonotype occurred a few times. V usage is TRBV9 and J usage is TRBJ2-7, with unresolved D. The CDR3 covers 15 residues. Trimming removed 3 bases at V and 7 bases at J, with 20 bases between. Germline V gene sequence: CDR1 SGDLS, CDR2 YYNGEE. CDR3 residues: CASSGISHVKNEQYF. CDR3 bases: TGTGCCAGCAGCGGCATTTCTCACGTCAAGAATGAGCAGTACTTC.

This clonotype occurred many times. The chain carries TRBV27 and TRBJ2-4, with D possibly TRBD1 on 5 matching bases. Between the trimmed V and J ends, which lost 6 bases and 0 bases, there was a span of 18 bases. This CDR3 has 17 residues. Germline V gene data show CDR1 as MNHEY and CDR2 as SMNVEV (reference sequence). CDR3 sequence reads: CASRPTVEQAAKNIQYF. As DNA, the CDR3 is TGTGCCAGCAGACCGACAGTTGAGCAAGCAGCCAAAAACATTCAGTACTTC.

Only a few counts were recorded for this clonotype. V is TRBV11-2 and J is TRBJ2-1; 10 bases are shared with TRBD2. After removal of 5 bases from V and 7 bases from J, the junction contained 8 bases not matched to a gene. Germline CDR1 reads SGHAT; CDR2 reads FQNNGV. The CDR3 consists of 15 residues. The CDR3 spells CASSRPSGRRNEQFF. Here the CDR3 DNA reads TGTGCCAGCAGCCGCCCTAGCGGGAGACGGAATGAGCAGTTCTTC.

This clonotype was detected only a few times. The chain is built from TRBV27 and TRBJ2-1; the D gene could be TRBD1 or TRBD2 (6 bases each). V shed 5 bases and J shed 4 bases, with 21 bases lying between them. This CDR3 has 17 residues. Germline loops: CDR1 MNHEY, CDR2 SMNVEV (reference sequence). The CDR3 region is CASSPSPLGGPYNEQFF. The CDR3 coding sequence is TGTGCCAGCAGTCCGTCCCCCCTGGGGGGCCCATACAATGAGCAGTTCTTC.

The chain employs TRBV6-5 and TRBJ1-1, with D hard to call. Germline CDR1 MNHEY, CDR2 SVGAGI. V lost 8 bases and J lost 0, with 16 bases in between. The CDR3 runs 15 residues. The CDR3 DNA reads as TGTGCCAGCCAAAGGTCAGTGAACATGAACACTGAAGCTTTCTTT. Protein product: CASQRSVNMNTEAFF.

The chain links TRBV29-1 to TRBJ2-5, with D possibly being TRBD2 (6 bases). Germline V gene lookup returns CDR1 SQVTM and CDR2 ANQGSEA. The CDR3 consists of 14 residues. V was pared by 7 bases and J by 5 bases, with 20 bases between. The CDR3 here is CSGKTREALETQYF. DNA for the CDR3: TGCAGCGGAAAGACTAGAGAAGCCCTGGAGACCCAGTACTTC.

This clonotype appeared a few times. The chain joins TRBV20-1 to TRBJ2-5, with TRBD2 as a possible D gene (5 bases). Germline CDR1 is DFQATT and CDR2 is SNEGSKA (reference sequence). V was trimmed by 4 bases and J by 7 bases, leaving 10 bases between them. The CDR3 has 11 residues. The CDR3 reads CSATELGTQYF. The DNA for the CDR3 is TGCAGTGCTACAGAACTAGGGACCCAGTACTTC.

This clonotype has just a few counts. This chain joins TRBV5-6 and TRBJ2-4; D remains ambiguous. This CDR3 contains 18 residues. The V gene's germline CDR1 is SGHDT and CDR2 YYEEEE. V was trimmed by 2 bases and J by 7 bases, leaving 25 bases between them. CDR3 nucleotides: TGTGCCAGCAGCTTAGGCCTAAGTTACAGCTTTTCATTGAACATTCAGTACTTC. This encodes CASSLGLSYSFSLNIQYF.

This clonotype has only a few counts. The rearrangement joins TRBV20-1 to TRBJ1-6; possibly TRBD1 for D (5 bases). Per the germline V gene, CDR1 is DFQATT and CDR2 is SNEGSKA (reference sequence). The CDR3 is 16 residues long. V lost 2 bases and J lost 7, with 18 bases in between. The CDR3 nucleotides read TGCAGTGCTAGAAGGGGTTTGAGGGACGGAAATTCACCCCTCCACTTT. Translating it yields CSARRGLRDGNSPLHF.

This clonotype was observed a few times. This chain connects TRBV28 to TRBJ2-4; a weak D match, TRBD2 (7 bases). V dropped 6 bases and J dropped 13 bases, with 25 bases sitting between them. The CDR3 sequence is 15 residues long. Germline V gene data show CDR1 as MDHEN and CDR2 as SYDVKM. The CDR3 DNA sequence: TGTGCCAGCAGCTCGGGGGGCCCTCCCTCCCCCGGGCAGTACTTC. Encoded protein: CASSSGGPPSPGQYF.

Only a few counts were recorded for this clonotype. J is TRBJ1-2 and V is TRBV3-1; D remains ambiguous. The CDR3 contains 14 residues. V lost 0 bases and J lost 4, with 9 bases in between. In germline, CDR1 is LGHDT, CDR2 YNNKEL (reference sequence). The CDR3 reads CASSQEGIRYGYTF. CDR3 DNA: TGTGCCAGCAGCCAAGAAGGGATCCGCTATGGCTACACCTTC.

The chain uses TRBV12-3 or TRBV12-4 and TRBJ2-4, with D possibly TRBD2 on 5 matching bases. Deletions cut 6 bases from V and 13 bases from J, with 19 bases between. This CDR3 is built from 13 residues. The CDR3 sequence is CASSVLEGSGQYF. As DNA, the CDR3 is TGTGCCAGCAGCGTACTGGAAGGGAGTGGGCAGTACTTC.

This clonotype was observed many times. V usage is TRBV5-5 and J usage is TRBJ1-2; maybe TRBD1 (5 bases). Germline V gene lookup returns CDR1 SGHKS and CDR2 YYEKEE (reference sequence). Trimming removed 3 bases at V and 5 bases at J, with 29 bases between. This CDR3 region has 19 residues. The CDR3 DNA reads as TGTGCCAGCAGCTCCGGACTGGCGGGGGGTTCTGAGGTCCGATATGGCTACACCTTC. Its translation is CASSSGLAGGSEVRYGYTF.

The sample holds a few counts of this clonotype. The V gene is TRBV12-3 or TRBV12-4, the J gene TRBJ1-1; D ambiguous. Deletions cut 3 bases from V and 6 bases from J, with 11 bases between. The CDR3 is made up of 13 amino acids. The CDR3 sequence is CASSFTASPEAFF. The CDR3 nucleotides read TGTGCCAGCAGTTTCACGGCAAGCCCTGAAGCTTTCTTT.

Points on this clonotype: Given a much more abundant clone one base away, this may be a read error. This sequence joins TRBV24-1 and TRBJ2-1; 9 nucleotides agree with TRBD2. J gave up 8 bases and V 2 bases, and 9 bases lay outside the gene matches. The CDR3 consists of 16 residues. CDR1 is KGHDR and CDR2 is SFDVKD in the germline V gene. CDR3 amino acids: CATSDSGGRAGDEQFF. The CDR3 DNA is TGTGCCACCAGTGATTCTGGCGGGAGGGCCGGCGATGAGCAGTTCTTC.

For this clonotype: A read error may be the cause here, since a much bigger clone is one base away. The V call is TRBV7-9, the J call TRBJ2-3, with 8 bases aligning to TRBD1. Germline V gives CDR1 SEHNR, CDR2 FQNEAQ (reference sequence). Germline trimming cut 5 bases from V and 2 bases from J; bases unmatched to any gene: 6. The CDR3 is 15 amino acids. The chain's CDR3 is CASSPPGQDTDTQYF. The CDR3 DNA reads as TGTGCCAGCAGCCCGCCGGGACAGGACACAGATACGCAGTATTTT.